This entry features one T cell receptor (beta chain) sequence. The data stem from a study of cytomegalovirus exposure and HLA in healthy donors. Study background: Most donors, around 81% of 350 to 450 genotyped, fell in the Caucasian-associated ancestry cluster.

Researchers ran the PCR with 60 Vbeta and 13 Jbeta primers. TCRdb keeps only in-frame clones here, not all; method: immunoSEQ multiplex PCR. Among approximately 120,000 clones, around three quarters were seen once, and the ten largest hold 9.5% to 15%. The V gene end was trimmed by 6 bases and the J gene end by 4 bases; junction bases not matched to a gene: 2. CDR3 length: 14 amino acids. Germline V gives CDR1 MNHNS, CDR2 SASEGT. This TCR was sampled from a woman between 35 and 50 years old in good health and CMV-seropositive. Sequences were obtained from PBMCs. This chain connects TRBV6-1 to TRBJ2-2; 10 bases fit TRBD1. The chain's CDR3 is CASRTGGITGELFF. The CDR3 nucleotides read TGTGCCAGCAGGACAGGGGGCATCACCGGGGAGCTGTTTTTT.